Presented here are 27 T cell receptor beta chains from one specimen sequenced in a study of early T cells in non-severe SARS-CoV-2 infection (dated by TCRdb to the early 2020s). Library creation used 5' RACE. The sample was run on a NextSeq 500. TCRdb passed the public sequencing reads through fastp at Q25 and MiXCR, retaining productive beta sequences. Rows with one shared CDR3 protein collapse into an entry with the most common genes and DNA. The sample contains around 30,000 distinct CDR3 sequences, roughly 5.3% of them found a single time. About a fifth of the sample rests with the top ten. The sequencing input was whole blood. Receptors were obtained from an adult who was a healthcare worker with PCR-confirmed SARS-CoV-2 infection or an uninfected control (not recorded which).

V and J are TRBV6-5 and TRBJ1-1, with a weak D call TRBD1 (5 bases). Germline V gene data show CDR1 as MNHEY and CDR2 as SVGAGI. The V and J ends lost 9 bases and 5 bases respectively, with 19 bases between them. The CDR3 covers 14 residues. CDR3 in amino acids: CASHRPGEATEAFF. In DNA, the CDR3 is TGTGCCAGTCACAGGCCCGGGGAGGCGACTGAAGCTTTCTTT.

The chain uses TRBV11-2 and TRBJ2-1; D unclear. CDR1 is SGHAT, CDR2 FQNNGV, per germline. V lost 1 base and J 5 bases, leaving 21 bases between the germline ends. The CDR3 covers 18 residues. The CDR3 region has the DNA TGTGCCAGCAGCTTAGTAGGTGGCATCAAGGACGAGAACAATGAGCAGTTCTTC. As protein: CASSLVGGIKDENNEQFF.

The table lists this clonotype with many counts. The chain couples TRBV20-1 to TRBJ1-1, with TRBD1 as a possible D gene (5 bases). Per the germline V gene, CDR1 is DFQATT and CDR2 is SNEGSKA (reference sequence). This CDR3 comprises 13 residues. Between the trimmed V and J ends, which lost 0 bases and 4 bases, there was a span of 9 bases. In nucleotides, the CDR3 is TGCAGTGCTAGAGATAGGAGGGGCACTGAAGCTTTCTTT. This gives the protein CSARDRRGTEAFF.

This clonotype showed up many times. This chain uses TRBV6-1 with TRBJ2-7; perhaps TRBD1 as D (6 bases). Trimming removed 5 bases from V and 3 bases from J, with 14 bases in between. This CDR3 spans 14 amino acids. The V gene's germline CDR1 is MNHNS and CDR2 SASEGT. For the CDR3, the DNA is TGTGCCAGCAGTATCCGGGACATAGGCTACGAGCAGTACTTC. This gives the protein CASSIRDIGYEQYF.

This clonotype was seen repeatedly, ten times or more. The chain carries TRBV20-1 and TRBJ2-7; 7 nucleotides line up with TRBD2. V dropped 6 bases and J dropped 1; count of bases not matched to a gene: 12. CDR1 DFQATT and CDR2 SNEGSKA come from the germline V gene (reference sequence). The CDR3 is 15 amino acids. DNA for the CDR3: TGCAGTGCAACGTCCTCGGGGGAGGGTTCCTACGAGCAGTACTTC. Translated, it gives CSATSSGEGSYEQYF.

This chain joins TRBV29-1 and TRBJ2-1, with 8 bases that match TRBD2. The CDR3 is 13 amino acids. The V and J ends lost 7 bases and 4 bases, in that order; junction bases with no gene match: 6. CDR1 SQVTM and CDR2 ANQGSEA come from the germline V gene. The CDR3 reads CSAPRGGYNEQFF. The DNA of the CDR3 is TGCAGCGCTCCCCGGGGGGGGTACAATGAGCAGTTCTTC.

The rearrangement joins TRBV20-1 to TRBJ2-1; D is perhaps TRBD2 (5 bases). The germline gives CDR1 DFQATT, CDR2 SNEGSKA (reference sequence). V was cut by 6 bases and J by 9 bases, with 24 bases left in between. This CDR3 has 15 residues. The CDR3 here is CSARTRFRDNREQFF. The CDR3 nucleotides read TGCAGTGCCAGGACCAGGTTTCGGGATAATCGTGAGCAGTTCTTC.

In its sample, this clonotype was seen many times. The chain employs TRBV5-6 and TRBJ1-5; 7 bases are shared with TRBD1. V was pared by 4 bases and J by 7 bases, with 11 bases of the junction left unmatched. The V gene's germline CDR1 is SGHDT and CDR2 YYEEEE. The CDR3 has 15 amino acids. Here the CDR3 DNA reads TGTGCCAGCAGCCTACAGGGGACTCGGCGGCAGCCCCAGCATTTT. This translates into CASSLQGTRRQPQHF. Filled out from reference TRBV5-6 and TRBJ1-5, the complete variable domain reads DAGVTQSPTHLIKTRGQQVTLRCSPKSGHDTVSWYQQALGQGPQFIFQYYEEEERQRGNFPDRFSGHQFPNYSSELNVNALLLGDSALYLCASSLQGTRRQPQHFGDGTRLSIL.

This clonotype was counted only a few times. The genes are TRBV6-5 and TRBJ1-4, with D perhaps TRBD1 (6 bases). Trimming shortened V by 8 bases and J by 8 bases, and 12 bases separated the two germline ends. From germline, CDR1 is MNHEY and CDR2 SVGAGI. CDR3 size: 12 residues. The CDR3 spells CASRKGGEKLFF. In DNA form, the CDR3 reads TGTGCCAGCCGTAAAGGGGGGGAAAAACTGTTTTTT.

As for this clonotype: A much larger clonotype is one base distant, so this may be a read error. The chain has TRBV28 and TRBJ2-5; D unclear. The CDR3 is 15 amino acids. The V gene lost 3 bases and the J gene lost 5 bases, with 16 bases spanning the gap. CDR1 and CDR2 from the germline V gene are MDHEN and SYDVKM. Here the CDR3 DNA reads TGTGCCAGCAGTTTGGTCATCTTGGGGATCGAGACCCAGTACTTC. Amino acids: CASSLVILGIETQYF.

This clonotype was recorded a few times. This sequence joins TRBV18 and TRBJ2-5, with no clear D. The CDR3 has 15 amino acids. The germline V gene has CDR1 KGHSH and CDR2 LQKENI. V was pared by 0 bases and J by 4 bases, with 12 bases between. The CDR3 DNA reads TGTGCCAGCTCACCACCCGCGTACATTGGAGAGACCCAGTACTTC. Protein product: CASSPPAYIGETQYF.

The rearrangement links TRBV4-3 to TRBJ1-3; TRBD1 might be the D (6 bases). V was pared by 0 bases and J by 3 bases, with 9 bases between. Germline V gene lookup returns CDR1 LGHNA and CDR2 YSLEER. This CDR3 spans 15 amino acids. CDR3 residues: CASSQETGRGNTIYF. The CDR3 DNA follows: TGCGCCAGCAGCCAAGAAACAGGGCGTGGAAACACCATATATTTT.

This clonotype appeared many times. V usage is TRBV7-2 and J usage is TRBJ2-7; 9 nucleotides match TRBD1. This CDR3 contains 15 residues. The V gene's germline CDR1 is SGHTA and CDR2 FQGNSA. J gave up 4 bases and V 5 bases, and 9 bases lay outside the gene matches. The CDR3: CASSMTGTGNYEQYF. The CDR3 nucleotides read TGTGCCAGCAGCATGACCGGGACAGGGAATTACGAGCAGTACTTC.

The chain links TRBV5-4 to TRBJ2-5; 11 bases map to TRBD2. Germline V gives CDR1 SGHNT, CDR2 YYREEE (reference sequence). V dropped 1 base and J dropped 5; count of bases not matched to a gene: 4. The CDR3 contains 15 residues. This chain's CDR3 is CASSLTSGSGETQYF. DNA of the CDR3: TGTGCCAGCAGCTTGACTAGCGGGAGTGGGGAGACCCAGTACTTC.

This clonotype showed up just a few times. The chain has TRBV3-1 and TRBJ2-7; 13 nucleotides align to TRBD2. Germline lookup yields CDR1 LGHDT and CDR2 YNNKEL (reference sequence). The CDR3 runs to 14 residues. V trimming: 1 base; J trimming: 10 bases; junction bases outside the gene matches: 4. The CDR3 DNA is TGTGCCAGCAGCCAAGTCAGACTAGCGGGAGGTCAGTACTTC. This codes for CASSQVRLAGGQYF.

This clonotype was found a few times. The gene calls are TRBV14 and TRBJ1-1; D unclear. The CDR3 spans 12 residues. Trimming cost V 0 bases and J 7 bases, with 6 bases left between them. Germline CDR1 reads SGHDN; CDR2 reads FVKESK. Written as DNA, the CDR3 is TGTGCCAGCAGCCAAGAGCAGCGTGAAGCTTTCTTT. This encodes CASSQEQREAFF.

The rearrangement uses TRBV7-8 and TRBJ2-2, with a weak D call TRBD2 (5 bases). V lost 5 bases and J 1 base, leaving 11 bases between the germline ends. The germline gives CDR1 SGHVS, CDR2 FQNEAQ. This CDR3 is 15 amino acids long. CDR3 loop: CASSTRTLNTGELFF. CDR3 in DNA: TGTGCCAGCAGCACCCGGACTCTGAACACCGGGGAGCTGTTTTTT.

Many counts were recorded for this clonotype. This sequence joins TRBV6-1 and TRBJ2-1, with TRBD2 identical over 8 bases. The CDR3 consists of 15 residues. V shed 7 bases, J shed 0 bases, and the junction held 5 bases outside the gene matches. Germline V gene data show CDR1 as MNHNS and CDR2 as SASEGT. The CDR3, as DNA: TGTGCCAGCACCATCGGGACTAGCTCCTACAATGAGCAGTTCTTC. Encoded protein: CASTIGTSSYNEQFF.

This clonotype turned up a few times. CDR3 DNA sequence: TGTGCCAGCAGTTTATGGGCCTCCTTGACAGGGGAGGAGACCCAGTACTTC. Translated: CASSLWASLTGEETQYF. This chain links TRBV28 with TRBJ2-5; 8 bases align to TRBD1. Trimming cost V 0 bases and J 5 bases; bases outside gene matches: 11. The CDR3 contains 17 residues. Germline values: CDR1 MDHEN, CDR2 SYDVKM.

V and J are TRBV3-1 and TRBJ2-5; D unresolved. Trimming shortened V by 1 base and J by 4 bases, and 4 bases separated the two germline ends. Germline CDR1 reads LGHDT; CDR2 reads YNNKEL (reference sequence). This CDR3 has 12 amino acids. The CDR3 DNA follows: TGTGCCAGCAGCCAAGTCGGAGAGACCCAGTACTTC. This gives the protein CASSQVGETQYF.

There are many counts of this clonotype. The V and J genes are TRBV4-2 and TRBJ1-2, with unresolved D. CDR1 and CDR2 from the germline V gene are LGHNA and YNFKEQ. The CDR3 runs to 16 residues. V shed 1 base and J shed 4 bases, with 16 bases lying between them. CDR3 DNA sequence: TGTGCCAGCAGCCAAGCAGGATGGGGAAACCTCTATGGCTACACCTTC. Translated: CASSQAGWGNLYGYTF.

V usage is TRBV9 and J usage is TRBJ2-6; D is unresolved. This CDR3 is built from 13 residues. Germline loops: CDR1 SGDLS, CDR2 YYNGEE. Trimming shortened V by 0 bases and J by 4 bases, and 2 bases separated the two germline ends. The CDR3 DNA reads as TGTGCCAGCAGCGTAGCCGGGGCCAACGTCCTGACTTTC. Amino acids: CASSVAGANVLTF.

This chain connects TRBV20-1 to TRBJ2-7; D possibly uses TRBD1 or TRBD2 (5 bases each). Germline CDR1 is DFQATT and CDR2 is SNEGSKA (reference sequence). This CDR3 contains 15 residues. V dropped 6 bases and J dropped 5 bases, with 23 bases sitting between them. The CDR3 region is CSASTWTGLGDEQYF. Here the CDR3 DNA reads TGCAGTGCGTCTACTTGGACTGGGCTGGGGGACGAGCAGTACTTC.

This clonotype was counted many times. V gene TRBV6-6 combines with J gene TRBJ2-7, with D perhaps TRBD1 (6 bases). Per germline, CDR1 MNHNY and CDR2 SVGAGI (reference sequence). Deletions cut 4 bases from V and 7 bases from J, with 11 bases between. The CDR3 spans 12 residues. The CDR3 is CASSFTGWEQYF. The CDR3 DNA reads as TGTGCCAGCAGTTTTACAGGGTGGGAGCAGTACTTC.

This clonotype was seen a handful of times. The chain combines TRBV15 with TRBJ2-2, with 7 bases identical to TRBD2. The J segment lost 4 bases and the V segment lost 0 bases, leaving 2 bases of the junction unmatched. This CDR3 spans 15 amino acids. The germline V gene has CDR1 LNHNV and CDR2 YYDKDF (reference sequence). The CDR3: CATSRDRLATGELFF. The CDR3, as DNA: TGTGCCACCAGCAGAGACCGACTAGCCACCGGGGAGCTGTTTTTT.

This clonotype was seen at least ten times. The V gene is TRBV15, the J gene TRBJ1-2; 8 nucleotides agree with TRBD1. V gave up 3 bases and J gave up 7 bases; unmatched junction bases: 13. This CDR3 spans 16 amino acids. Germline V lookup: CDR1 LNHNV, CDR2 YYDKDF (reference sequence). CDR3 in amino acids: CATSSKGTGFDRGYTF. The CDR3 DNA is TGTGCCACCAGCAGTAAAGGGACAGGCTTTGACCGTGGCTACACCTTC.

The chain employs TRBV6-6 and TRBJ1-1; perhaps TRBD1 as D (5 bases). V was shortened by 8 bases and J by 4 bases, with 14 bases between the two germline ends. The CDR3 contains 13 residues. Germline CDR1 and CDR2: MNHNY and SVGAGI (reference sequence). CDR3 DNA: TGTGCCAGCCTCCTCCCTGGGGGCACTGAAGCTTTCTTT. Its translation is CASLLPGGTEAFF.